These 26 T cell receptor beta chains came from one sample sequenced in a study of molecular identifiers for immune sequencing clone quantification. One entry per CDR3 protein, called by TCRdb with MiXCR from the PCR reads. Among 60,000 to 70,000 distinct CDR3 sequences, about a sixth were seen once, and the ten largest hold around 1.5%. The sequenced sample was naive CD8+ T cells from blood, with Jurkat cell RNA spiked in. Subset denoted: FACS-sorted CD8+CD4-CCR7+CD45RA+ naive T cells. These TCRs come from a human donor in good health. Some libraries in this study had Jurkat cell RNA spiked in.

This clonotype was observed at least ten times. CDR3 nucleotide sequence: TGTGCCAGCAGCCAGGAGACCAACCTAAGGTACGAGCAGTACTTC. This codes for CASSQETNLRYEQYF. The chain carries TRBV14 and TRBJ2-7; D call uncertain. This CDR3 is 15 amino acids long. Germline CDR1 reads SGHDN; CDR2 reads FVKESK. The ends were cut back, 3 bases at V and 4 bases at J, with 16 bases in the middle.

This clonotype has at least ten counts. J is TRBJ2-1 and V is TRBV12-3 or TRBV12-4; 11 bases agree with TRBD2. V lost 7 bases, J lost 2 bases, and 7 bases stayed unmatched. The CDR3 is 16 amino acids. CDR3 in DNA: TGTGCCAGCACCCTAGCGGGAGGACCCACCTACAATGAGCAGTTCTTC. Its translation is CASTLAGGPTYNEQFF.

This clonotype was picked up a small number of times. The chain employs TRBV30 and TRBJ2-3; the D is unclear. This CDR3 has 15 amino acids. CDR1 is GTSNPN and CDR2 is SVGIG in the germline V gene (reference sequence). Trimming took off 0 bases at V and 2 bases at J, with 12 bases between the two ends. The CDR3 reads CAWSVNAAITDTQYF. DNA for the CDR3: TGTGCCTGGAGTGTAAATGCAGCCATCACAGATACGCAGTATTTT.

This clonotype has ten or more counts. The chain uses TRBV7-2 and TRBJ2-1; D may be TRBD1 (5 bases). Trimming stripped 1 base from V and 4 bases from J, with 17 bases between. This CDR3 has 17 residues. Germline CDR1 is SGHTA and CDR2 is FQGNSA. CDR3 loop: CASSLDRGRRPYNEQFF. DNA of the CDR3: TGTGCCAGCAGCTTAGATAGGGGTCGGCGGCCGTACAATGAGCAGTTCTTC.

The CDR3 loop reads CASSLAMAGANWEQFF. The CDR3 bases are TGTGCCAGCAGCTTAGCAATGGCGGGAGCCAATTGGGAGCAGTTCTTC. The genes are TRBV13 and TRBJ2-1; 7 bases agree with TRBD2. Germline lookup yields CDR1 PRHDT and CDR2 FYEKMQ (reference sequence). This CDR3 is built from 16 residues. Trimming at V came to 1 base and at J to 10 bases, leaving 13 bases not matched to a gene.

This clonotype was picked up many times. CDR3 sequence: CASSSIPGQSSYEQYF. The DNA for the CDR3 is TGTGCCAGCAGCTCCATTCCGGGACAGAGCTCCTACGAGCAGTACTTC. V usage is TRBV7-9 and J usage is TRBJ2-7; 7 nucleotides agree with TRBD1. Per germline, CDR1 SEHNR and CDR2 FQNEAQ (reference sequence). There are 16 residues in the CDR3. J gave up 0 bases and V 4 bases, and 9 bases lay outside the gene matches.

V and J are TRBV2 and TRBJ1-1; unclear D gene. The V end was cut by 5 bases, the J end by 3 bases, with 10 bases between. Germline-derived CDR1 and CDR2 are SNHLY and FYNNEI. The CDR3 totals 13 residues. The CDR3 DNA reads as TGTGCCAGCAGTATAGGGTGGGACACTGAAGCTTTCTTT. Protein sequence: CASSIGWDTEAFF. Supplemented by reference TRBV2 and TRBJ1-1, the full variable domain reads EPEVTQTPSHQVTQMGQEVILRCVPISNHLYFYWYRQILGQKVEFLVSFYNNEISEKSEIFDDQFSVERPDGSNFTLKIRSTKLEDSAMYFCASSIGWDTEAFFGQGTRLTVV.

This clonotype was recorded many times. The rearrangement links TRBV24-1 to TRBJ2-2; no clear D gene. Trimming removed 3 bases from V and 4 bases from J, with 11 bases in between. The CDR3 sequence is 15 residues long. In germline, CDR1 is KGHDR, CDR2 SFDVKD. In DNA, the CDR3 is TGTGCCACCAGTGATACCGGGTCCCTCACCGGGGAGCTGTTTTTT. Residues: CATSDTGSLTGELFF.

This clonotype has just a few counts. The chain carries TRBV14 and TRBJ2-4, with TRBD2 matching 7 bases. V lost 3 bases and J lost 7; bases outside the gene matches: 0. The CDR3 consists of 12 residues. Germline CDR1 reads SGHDN; CDR2 reads FVKESK. The CDR3 spells CASSHGGNIQYF. The CDR3 DNA follows: TGTGCCAGCAGCCACGGGGGGAACATTCAGTACTTC.

This clonotype was picked up many times. The chain carries TRBV7-9 and TRBJ2-5; possibly TRBD2 for D (6 bases). V was clipped by 1 base and J by 5 bases, with 20 bases between them. Germline CDR1 SEHNR, CDR2 FQNEAQ (reference sequence). The CDR3 length is 17 residues. The CDR3 nucleotides read TGTGCCAGCAGCTTAGGCCCCGCGGGGAGACAACTTGAGACCCAGTACTTC. It translates to CASSLGPAGRQLETQYF.

This clonotype was recorded at least ten times. The chain joins TRBV5-1 to TRBJ1-1, with D maybe TRBD1 (6 bases). The CDR3 contains 15 residues. Germline CDR1 SGHRS, CDR2 YFSETQ. Between the trimmed V and J ends, which lost 0 bases and 5 bases, there was a span of 14 bases. The CDR3 spells CASSLEGGIGTEAFF. The CDR3 region has the DNA TGCGCCAGCAGCTTGGAGGGGGGGATCGGGACTGAAGCTTTCTTT.

This clonotype has a count of ten or more. One junction end disagrees with the germline gene, perhaps due to a read error. The chain links TRBV4-3 to TRBJ2-1; tentative D call: TRBD2 (6 bases). Germline CDR1 LGHNA, CDR2 YSLEER. The CDR3 runs 15 residues. As DNA, the CDR3 is TGCGCCAGCAGCCAAGATTATCTCCTAGCGAGTTGTCGTCTATTC. Protein sequence: CASSQDYLLASCRLF.

This clonotype was detected ten times or more. The rearrangement joins TRBV7-9 to TRBJ2-2, with unresolved D. Germline V gene data show CDR1 as SEHNR and CDR2 as FQNEAQ (reference sequence). This CDR3 has 14 residues. Trimming left V 6 bases short and J 4 bases short, with 12 bases between. The CDR3 coding sequence is TGTGCCAGCAGGGATCCGGCTCCCACCGGGGAGCTGTTTTTT. Translation gives CASRDPAPTGELFF.

This clonotype has a count of ten or more. CDR3 bases: TGTGCCAGCAGGGGGTCCGGGAGGACCGAGCAGTACTTC. Its translation: CASRGSGRTEQYF. V usage is TRBV5-4 and J usage is TRBJ2-7; TRBD2 matches at 7 bases. The J segment lost 6 bases and the V segment lost 5 bases, leaving 8 bases of the junction unmatched. Germline V gene sequence: CDR1 SGHNT, CDR2 YYREEE (reference sequence). The CDR3 covers 13 residues. The variable domain in full, completed from reference TRBV5-4 and TRBJ2-7, reads ETGVTQSPTHLIKTRGQQVTLRCSSQSGHNTVSWYQQALGQGPQFIFQYYREEENGRGNFPPRFSGLQFPNYSSELNVNALELDDSALYLCASRGSGRTEQYFGPGTRLTVT.

The chain uses TRBV28 and TRBJ2-1; D is unclear. Trimming removed 5 bases at V and 6 bases at J, with 23 bases between. Germline CDR1 reads MDHEN; CDR2 reads SYDVKM. The CDR3 totals 17 residues. The CDR3 loop is CASSLRTIGRYPNEQFF. The CDR3 DNA reads TGTGCCAGCAGTCTACGCACTATCGGCCGATACCCCAATGAGCAGTTCTTC.

In the case of this clonotype: This is likely a read error, given that the CDR3 carries no conserved phenylalanine or tryptophan at its end. The gene calls are TRBV28 and TRBJ1-1; 10 bases agree with TRBD1. The germline V gene has CDR1 MDHEN and CDR2 SYDVKM. J was trimmed by 7 bases and V by 3 bases; bases with no gene match: 2. The CDR3 length is 13 residues. In DNA, the CDR3 is TGTGCCAGCAGTTTCGACAGGGGGCGTGAAGCTTTCTTA. This translates into CASSFDRGREAFL.

The sample holds many counts of this clonotype. This chain joins TRBV11-2 and TRBJ2-1; 8 positions agree with TRBD2. The germline gives CDR1 SGHAT, CDR2 FQNNGV. Losses at the gene ends were 0 bases for V and 4 bases for J; bases not matched to a gene: 11. This CDR3 has 18 residues. The CDR3 coding sequence is TGTGCCAGCAGCTTAGATGGTGAAGCGGGAGAGGTTTACAATGAGCAGTTCTTC. Translated, it gives CASSLDGEAGEVYNEQFF. Full variable domain (missing parts from reference TRBV11-2 and TRBJ2-1): EAGVAQSPRYKIIEKRQSVAFWCNPISGHATLYWYQQILGQGPKLLIQFQNNGVVDDSQLPKDRFSAERLKGVDSTLKIQPAKLEDSAVYLCASSLDGEAGEVYNEQFFGPGTRLTVL.

This clonotype was recorded many times. V usage is TRBV9 and J usage is TRBJ2-2; 12 nucleotides agree with TRBD2. With V trimmed by 3 bases and J by 5 bases, 8 bases remained unmatched. Germline loops: CDR1 SGDLS, CDR2 YYNGEE. The CDR3 sequence is 17 residues long. The CDR3: CASSGLAGGPSTGELFF. The CDR3 DNA is TGTGCCAGCAGCGGCCTAGCGGGAGGGCCCTCGACCGGGGAGCTGTTTTTT. The whole variable domain, remainder taken from reference TRBV9 and TRBJ2-2, is DSGVTQTPKHLITATGQRVTLRCSPRSGDLSVYWYQQSLDQGLQFLIQYYNGEERAKGNILERFSAQQFPDLHSELNLSSLELGDSALYFCASSGLAGGPSTGELFFGEGSRLTVL.

This clonotype was seen ten or more times. The rearrangement links TRBV27 to TRBJ2-4; D is ambiguous. V was shortened by 6 bases and J by 0 bases, with 15 bases between the two germline ends. CDR3 size: 16 residues. Germline lookup yields CDR1 MNHEY and CDR2 SMNVEV (reference sequence). The chain's CDR3 is CASRTKDGLAKNIQYF. The CDR3 DNA is TGTGCCAGCAGGACGAAAGATGGCCTAGCCAAAAACATTCAGTACTTC.

This clonotype was seen many times. The rearrangement uses TRBV2 and TRBJ2-7, with D perhaps TRBD2 (6 bases). The CDR3 runs to 12 residues. Per the germline V gene, CDR1 is SNHLY and CDR2 is FYNNEI. The V end was cut by 6 bases, the J end by 13 bases, with 19 bases between. CDR3 in DNA: TGTGCCAGCAGGACCCAAAGCGGGCAGGTTTACTTC. It is translated as CASRTQSGQVYF.

The chain joins TRBV6-5 to TRBJ2-7, with TRBD1 matching 11 bases. V was pared by 6 bases and J by 5 bases, with 6 bases of the junction left unmatched. The CDR3 runs to 14 residues. Germline V gene data show CDR1 as MNHEY and CDR2 as SVGAGI. CDR3 amino acids: CASSPRTGGDEQYF. The CDR3 DNA sequence: TGTGCCAGCAGCCCCCGGACAGGGGGCGACGAGCAGTACTTC.

This clonotype was detected ten times or more. The genes are TRBV28 and TRBJ2-1, with TRBD2 matching 10 bases. Germline-derived CDR1 and CDR2 are MDHEN and SYDVKM. Trimming took 4 bases from V and 4 from J; bases not matched to a gene: 13. This CDR3 spans 18 amino acids. The CDR3 DNA is TGTGCCAGCAGTTACCGCCCCTTACTAGCGGGACATTACAATGAGCAGTTCTTC. Translated, it gives CASSYRPLLAGHYNEQFF.

Remarks on this clonotype: Just one base apart from a much larger clone, this may be a read error. The genes are TRBV11-2 and TRBJ2-6; D might be TRBD1 (5 bases). The V gene's germline CDR1 is SGHAT and CDR2 FQNNGV. The CDR3 runs to 16 residues. V lost 5 bases, J lost 2 bases, and 13 bases lay in between. The CDR3 spells CASSGAGLTGANVLTF. For the CDR3, the DNA is TGTGCCAGCAGCGGTGCAGGGCTAACTGGGGCCAACGTCCTGACTTTC.

Turning to this clonotype: One end of the junction fails to match germline, which may point to a read error. V gene TRBV6-5 combines with J gene TRBJ2-1; 13 bases are a match to TRBD2. The CDR3 contains 16 residues. Germline V lookup: CDR1 MNHEY, CDR2 SVGAGI. CDR3 loop: CTSSYSGLAGVAEQFF. The CDR3 DNA is TGTACCAGCAGTTACTCCGGACTAGCGGGAGTGGCTGAGCAGTTCTTC.

To note about this clonotype: Being one base from a much bigger clone, this may be a read error. The chain employs TRBV19 and TRBJ2-7, with 7 bases matching TRBD2. The V gene's germline CDR1 is LNHDA and CDR2 SQIVND (reference sequence). The CDR3 covers 11 residues. CDR3 DNA sequence: TGTACTGCGGGGGAAACCTACGAGCAGTACTTC. Amino acid sequence: CTAGETYEQYF.

Comments on this clonotype: This may be a read error, as it is one base from a much larger clone. The genes are TRBV13 and TRBJ2-7, with 8 bases lining up with TRBD2. CDR3 length equals 15 residues. Germline lookup yields CDR1 PRHDT and CDR2 FYEKMQ (reference sequence). Trimming removed 5 bases from V and 2 bases from J; junction bases left unmatched: 8. CDR3 nucleotides: TGTGCCAGCAGCCTGACTAGCGAGGAAGCCTACGAGCAGTACTTC. Translation gives CASSLTSEEAYEQYF.